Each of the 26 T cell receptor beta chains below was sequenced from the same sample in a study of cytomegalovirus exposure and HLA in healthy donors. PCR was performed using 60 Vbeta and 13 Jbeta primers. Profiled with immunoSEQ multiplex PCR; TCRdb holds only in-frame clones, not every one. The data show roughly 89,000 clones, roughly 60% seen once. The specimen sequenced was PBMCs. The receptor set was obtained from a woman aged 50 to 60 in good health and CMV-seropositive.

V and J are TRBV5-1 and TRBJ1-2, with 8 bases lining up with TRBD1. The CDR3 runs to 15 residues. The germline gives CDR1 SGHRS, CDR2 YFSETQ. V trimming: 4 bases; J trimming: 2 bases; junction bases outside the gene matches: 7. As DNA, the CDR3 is TGCGCCAGCAGCCCCTGGGACAGGCACAACTATGGCTACACCTTC. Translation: CASSPWDRHNYGYTF.

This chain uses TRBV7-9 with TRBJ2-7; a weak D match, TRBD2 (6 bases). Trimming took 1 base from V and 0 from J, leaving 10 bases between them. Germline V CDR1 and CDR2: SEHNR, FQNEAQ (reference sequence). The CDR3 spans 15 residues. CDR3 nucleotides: TGTGCCAGCAGCTTAGGCGGGACGGTCTCCTACGAGCAGTACTTC. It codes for CASSLGGTVSYEQYF.

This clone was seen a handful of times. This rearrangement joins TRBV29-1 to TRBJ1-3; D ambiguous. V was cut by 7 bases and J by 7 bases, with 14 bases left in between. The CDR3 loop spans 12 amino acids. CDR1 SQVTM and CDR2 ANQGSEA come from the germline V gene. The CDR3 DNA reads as TGCAGCGCGACGGCAGGCGTGAACACCATATATTTT. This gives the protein CSATAGVNTIYF.

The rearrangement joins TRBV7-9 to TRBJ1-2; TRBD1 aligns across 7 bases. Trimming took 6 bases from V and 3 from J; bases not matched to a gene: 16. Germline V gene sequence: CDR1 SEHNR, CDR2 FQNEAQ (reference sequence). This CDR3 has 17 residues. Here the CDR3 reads CASSSIRSLGQHYGYTF. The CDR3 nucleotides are TGTGCCAGCAGTTCAATAAGAAGTTTGGGACAGCACTATGGCTACACCTTC.

The CDR3 sequence: CAWSRGGIQETQYF. The CDR3, as DNA: TGTGCCTGGAGCCGGGGGGGCATACAAGAGACCCAGTACTTC. The gene calls are TRBV30 and TRBJ2-5; 8 bases are shared with TRBD2. With V trimmed by 3 bases and J by 2 bases, 5 bases remained unmatched. CDR3 length: 14 amino acids. The germline CDR1 and CDR2 sequences are GTSNPN and SVGIG (reference sequence).

This CDR3 reads CASSAGDTSGANVLTF. DNA for the CDR3: TGTGCCAGCAGCGCGGGGGATACCTCTGGGGCCAACGTCCTGACTTTC. The genes are TRBV9 and TRBJ2-6; D is perhaps TRBD2 (6 bases). The CDR3 is made up of 16 amino acids. The V end lost 3 bases, the J end lost 0 bases, and 10 bases lay between the germline ends. Germline CDR1 is SGDLS and CDR2 is YYNGEE.

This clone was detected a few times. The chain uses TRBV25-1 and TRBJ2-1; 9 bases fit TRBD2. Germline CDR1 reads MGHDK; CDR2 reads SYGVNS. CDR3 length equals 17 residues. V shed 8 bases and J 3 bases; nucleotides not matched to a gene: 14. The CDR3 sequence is CASPSWSSGGNYNEQFF. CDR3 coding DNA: TGTGCCAGCCCCTCGTGGAGCAGCGGGGGGAACTACAATGAGCAGTTCTTC.

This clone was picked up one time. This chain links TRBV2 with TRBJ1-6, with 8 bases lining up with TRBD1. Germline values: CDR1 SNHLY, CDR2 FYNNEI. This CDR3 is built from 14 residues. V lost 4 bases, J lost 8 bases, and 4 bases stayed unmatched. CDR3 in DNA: TGTGCCAGCAGTGGGACAGGGCTGGATTCACCCCTCCACTTT. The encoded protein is CASSGTGLDSPLHF. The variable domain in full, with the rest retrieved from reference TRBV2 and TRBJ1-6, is EPEVTQTPSHQVTQMGQEVILRCVPISNHLYFYWYRQILGQKVEFLVSFYNNEISEKSEIFDDQFSVERPDGSNFTLKIRSTKLEDSAMYFCASSGTGLDSPLHFGNGTRLTVT.

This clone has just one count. The CDR3 loop reads CAWSGGAAGYTF. DNA for the CDR3: TGTGCCTGGAGTGGGGGAGCAGCGGGCTACACCTTC. This sequence joins TRBV30 and TRBJ1-2; D is undetermined. The CDR3 runs to 12 residues. Trimming took 1 base from V and 8 from J, leaving 11 bases between them. CDR1 and CDR2 from the germline V gene are GTSNPN and SVGIG (reference sequence).

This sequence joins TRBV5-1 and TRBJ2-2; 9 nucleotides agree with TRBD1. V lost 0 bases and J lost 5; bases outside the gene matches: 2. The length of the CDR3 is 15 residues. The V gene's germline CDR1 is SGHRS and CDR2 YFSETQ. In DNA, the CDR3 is TGCGCCAGCAGCTTGGGAGGGACAGGGACCGGGGAGCTGTTTTTT. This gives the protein CASSLGGTGTGELFF.

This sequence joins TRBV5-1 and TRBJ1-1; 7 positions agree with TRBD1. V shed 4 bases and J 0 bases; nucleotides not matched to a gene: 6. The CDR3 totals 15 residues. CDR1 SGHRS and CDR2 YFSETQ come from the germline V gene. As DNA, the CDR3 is TGCGCCAGCAGCCAAGGGGACAGTATGAACACTGAAGCTTTCTTT. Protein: CASSQGDSMNTEAFF.

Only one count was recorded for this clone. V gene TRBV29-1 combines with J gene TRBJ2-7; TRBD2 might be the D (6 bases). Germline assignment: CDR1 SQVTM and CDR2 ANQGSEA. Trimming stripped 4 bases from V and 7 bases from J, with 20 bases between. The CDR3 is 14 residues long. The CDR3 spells CSVGGGGALPEQYF. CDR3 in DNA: TGCAGCGTTGGTGGCGGCGGGGCCCTACCGGAGCAGTACTTC.

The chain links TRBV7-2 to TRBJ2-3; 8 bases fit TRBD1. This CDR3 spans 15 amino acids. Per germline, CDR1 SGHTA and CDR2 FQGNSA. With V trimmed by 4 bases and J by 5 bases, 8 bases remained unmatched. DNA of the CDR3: TGTGCCAGCAGCTCACTCGGACAGGGCGGAGATACGCAGTATTTT. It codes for CASSSLGQGGDTQYF.

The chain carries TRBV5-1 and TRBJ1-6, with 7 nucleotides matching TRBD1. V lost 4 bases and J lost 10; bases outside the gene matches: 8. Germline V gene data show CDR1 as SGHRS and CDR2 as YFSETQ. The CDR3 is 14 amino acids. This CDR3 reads CASSPGTVGSPLHF. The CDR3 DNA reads TGCGCCAGCAGCCCCGGGACAGTCGGCTCACCCCTCCACTTT.

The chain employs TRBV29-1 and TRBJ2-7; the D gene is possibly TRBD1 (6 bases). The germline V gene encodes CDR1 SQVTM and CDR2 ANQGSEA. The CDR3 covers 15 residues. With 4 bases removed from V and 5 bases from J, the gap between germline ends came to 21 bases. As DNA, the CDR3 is TGCAGCGTTGCAGGTACAGGGTATCAGTCGAACGAGCAGTACTTC. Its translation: CSVAGTGYQSNEQYF.

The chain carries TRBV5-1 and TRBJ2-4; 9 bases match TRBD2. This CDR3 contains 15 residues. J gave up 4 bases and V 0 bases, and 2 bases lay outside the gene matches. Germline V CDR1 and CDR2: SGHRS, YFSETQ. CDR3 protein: CASSLGLAEKNIQYF. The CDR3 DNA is TGCGCCAGCAGCTTGGGACTAGCGGAGAAAAACATTCAGTACTTC.

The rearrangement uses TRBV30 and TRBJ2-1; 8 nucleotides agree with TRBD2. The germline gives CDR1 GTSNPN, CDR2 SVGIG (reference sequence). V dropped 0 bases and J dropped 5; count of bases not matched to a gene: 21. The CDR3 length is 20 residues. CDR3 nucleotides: TGTGCCTGGAGTGTACGGGTGGCAGGTTATTCGCGGGGGGTTCACAATGAGCAGTTCTTC. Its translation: CAWSVRVAGYSRGVHNEQFF.

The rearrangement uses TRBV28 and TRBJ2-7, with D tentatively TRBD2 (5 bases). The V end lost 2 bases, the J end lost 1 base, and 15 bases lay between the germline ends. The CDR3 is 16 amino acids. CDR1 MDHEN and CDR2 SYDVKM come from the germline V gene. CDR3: CASSLGEGVRSYEQYF. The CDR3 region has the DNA TGTGCCAGCAGTTTAGGCGAGGGTGTGAGATCCTACGAGCAGTACTTC.

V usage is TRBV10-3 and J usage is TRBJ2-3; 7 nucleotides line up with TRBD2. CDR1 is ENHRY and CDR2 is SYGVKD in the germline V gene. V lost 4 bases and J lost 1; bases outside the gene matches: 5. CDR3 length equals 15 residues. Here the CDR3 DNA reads TGTGCCATCAGTGTAGGCGGGGGAGGCACAGATACGCAGTATTTT. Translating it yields CAISVGGGGTDTQYF.

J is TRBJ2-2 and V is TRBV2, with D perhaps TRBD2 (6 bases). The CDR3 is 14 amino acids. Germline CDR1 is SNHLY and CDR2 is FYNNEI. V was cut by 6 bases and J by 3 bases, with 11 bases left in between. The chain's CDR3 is CASSSGLHTGELFF. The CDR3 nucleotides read TGTGCCAGCAGCTCGGGACTTCACACCGGGGAGCTGTTTTTT. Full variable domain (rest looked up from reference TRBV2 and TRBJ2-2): EPEVTQTPSHQVTQMGQEVILRCVPISNHLYFYWYRQILGQKVEFLVSFYNNEISEKSEIFDDQFSVERPDGSNFTLKIRSTKLEDSAMYFCASSSGLHTGELFFGEGSRLTVL.

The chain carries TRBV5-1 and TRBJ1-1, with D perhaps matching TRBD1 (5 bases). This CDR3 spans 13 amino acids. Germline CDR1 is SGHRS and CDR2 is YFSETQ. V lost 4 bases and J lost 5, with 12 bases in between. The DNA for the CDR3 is TGCGCCAGCAGCCTATGGGGGGGGACTGAAGCTTTCTTT. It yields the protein CASSLWGGTEAFF.

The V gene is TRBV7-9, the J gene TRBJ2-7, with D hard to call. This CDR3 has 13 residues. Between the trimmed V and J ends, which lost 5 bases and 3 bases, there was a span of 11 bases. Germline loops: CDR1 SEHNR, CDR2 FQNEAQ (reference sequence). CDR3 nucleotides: TGTGCCAGCAGCCCGGGTAGTTTCTACGAGCAGTACTTC. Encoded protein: CASSPGSFYEQYF.

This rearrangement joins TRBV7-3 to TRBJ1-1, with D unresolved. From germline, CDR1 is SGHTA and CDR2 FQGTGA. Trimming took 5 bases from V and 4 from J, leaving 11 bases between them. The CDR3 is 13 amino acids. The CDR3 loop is CASSAQVGTEAFF. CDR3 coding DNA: TGTGCCAGCAGCGCTCAGGTGGGCACTGAAGCTTTCTTT.

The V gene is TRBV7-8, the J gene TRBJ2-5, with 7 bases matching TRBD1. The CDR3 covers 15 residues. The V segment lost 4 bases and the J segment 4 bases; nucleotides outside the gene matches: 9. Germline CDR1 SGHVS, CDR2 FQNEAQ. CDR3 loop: CASSSNPDRLETQYF. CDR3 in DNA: TGTGCCAGCAGCTCCAATCCGGACAGGTTAGAGACCCAGTACTTC.

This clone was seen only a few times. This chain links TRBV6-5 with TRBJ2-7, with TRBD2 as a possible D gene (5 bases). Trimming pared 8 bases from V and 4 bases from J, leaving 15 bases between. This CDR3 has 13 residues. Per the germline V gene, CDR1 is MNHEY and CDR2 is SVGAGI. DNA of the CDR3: TGTGCCAGCGGTCTCCTTGCGGGTTACGAGCAGTACTTC. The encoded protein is CASGLLAGYEQYF.

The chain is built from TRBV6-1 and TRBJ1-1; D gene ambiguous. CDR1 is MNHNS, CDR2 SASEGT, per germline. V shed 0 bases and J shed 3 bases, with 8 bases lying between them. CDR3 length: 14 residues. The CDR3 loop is CASSEAHGYTEAFF. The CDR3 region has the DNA TGTGCCAGCAGTGAAGCACACGGGTACACTGAAGCTTTCTTT.